This is a list of T cell receptor beta chains from one sample in a study of OX40 agonist ivuxolimab in advanced cancers. Some clones are missing from TCRdb's copy, which holds only in-frame ones; the method was immunoSEQ multiplex PCR. The repertoire holds tens of thousands of clones, with 90% as singletons. The source was CD4+ or CD8+ T cells sorted from blood, collected in a trial of the OX40 agonist ivuxolimab. Receptor source: an adult with an advanced solid tumor such as melanoma, head and neck, liver or kidney cancer. The CDR3 runs from the conserved cysteine through the conserved F or W. A D gene is named only where the DNA matches it firmly. Part of the rows lack a size; the others show once, few, many or a class for expanded clones.

d_gene: TRBD1; j_gene: TRBJ1-4; v_gene: TRBV10-2; abundance: .; CDR3nt: TGCGCCAGCAGGCCCCGGGACAGGGATAAAGAAAAACTGTTTTTT; CDR3aa: CASRPRDRDKEKLFF
d_gene: .; j_gene: TRBJ2-7; v_gene: TRBV11-3; abundance: .; CDR3nt: TGTGCCAGCAGCAAAACCAGGTCATACGAGCAGTACTTC; CDR3aa: CASSKTRSYEQYF
d_gene: .; j_gene: TRBJ2-1; v_gene: TRBV6-1; abundance: .; CDR3nt: TGTGCCAGCAGTGAAGAGCAGGGATCCCACAATGAGCAGTTCTTC; CDR3aa: CASSEEQGSHNEQFF
d_gene: TRBD2; j_gene: TRBJ2-1; v_gene: TRBV19; abundance: .; CDR3nt: TGTGCCAGTAGTATCGACGCTAGCGGGGTACCCAATGAGCAGTTCTTC; CDR3aa: CASSIDASGVPNEQFF
d_gene: TRBD2; j_gene: TRBJ2-1; v_gene: TRBV5-1; abundance: .; CDR3nt: TGCGCCAGCAGCGCCGGACTAGCGGGGGGTTACAATGAGCAGTTCTTC; CDR3aa: CASSAGLAGGYNEQFF
d_gene: .; j_gene: TRBJ2-7; v_gene: TRBV21-1; abundance: .; CDR3nt: TGTGCCAGCACCACCCCTGGGACAGACAAATCCTACGAGCAGTACTTC; CDR3aa: CASTTPGTDKSYEQYF
d_gene: .; j_gene: TRBJ1-1; v_gene: TRBV7-6; abundance: few; CDR3nt: TGTGCCAGCAGCTCCATCCGGGATGCGAACACTGAAGCTTTCTTT; CDR3aa: CASSSIRDANTEAFF
d_gene: .; j_gene: TRBJ1-2; v_gene: TRBV6-5; abundance: .; CDR3nt: TGTGCCAGCAGTTCCAACCGAATTTCTAACTATGGCTACACCTTC; CDR3aa: CASSSNRISNYGYTF
d_gene: TRBD1; j_gene: TRBJ1-3; v_gene: TRBV19; abundance: .; CDR3nt: TGTGCCAGTACCCTTGGACAGGGAAACTCTGGAAACACCATATATTTT; CDR3aa: CASTLGQGNSGNTIYF
d_gene: TRBD2; j_gene: TRBJ2-7; v_gene: TRBV10-2; abundance: .; CDR3nt: TGCGCCAGCAGTGAGGTTCCGGGACTAGCGGGTGACTACGAGCAGTACTTC; CDR3aa: CASSEVPGLAGDYEQYF
d_gene: TRBD1; j_gene: TRBJ2-7; v_gene: TRBV4-1; abundance: .; CDR3nt: TGCGCCAGCAGCCGACCCTGGGACAGGGGATACGAGCAGTACTTC; CDR3aa: CASSRPWDRGYEQYF
d_gene: TRBD1; j_gene: TRBJ2-5; v_gene: TRBV7-7; abundance: .; CDR3nt: TGTGCTAGCAGCTATGGAACCCGGGACAGGGGGCGCGAGACCCAGTACTTC; CDR3aa: CASSYGTRDRGRETQYF
d_gene: TRBD2; j_gene: TRBJ2-5; v_gene: TRBV5-4; abundance: .; CDR3nt: TGTGCCAGCAGCCTACCCGGACTAGCGGGAGGGGTAGAGACCCAGTACTTC; CDR3aa: CASSLPGLAGGVETQYF
d_gene: TRBD2; j_gene: TRBJ2-3; v_gene: TRBV18; abundance: .; CDR3nt: TGTGCCAGCTCATGGCGGGAGGACGATACGCAGTATTTT; CDR3aa: CASSWREDDTQYF
d_gene: .; j_gene: TRBJ2-2; v_gene: TRBV5-8; abundance: few; CDR3nt: TGTGCCAGCAGCCGCGGCACTGCCGGGGAGCTGTTTTTT; CDR3aa: CASSRGTAGELFF
d_gene: .; j_gene: TRBJ2-7; v_gene: TRBV6-1; abundance: .; CDR3nt: TGTGCCATCAGTGAGAGGATTGGGCAGGGTCTCGGGGAGCAGTACTTC; CDR3aa: CAISERIGQGLGEQYF
d_gene: .; j_gene: TRBJ1-1; v_gene: TRBV13; abundance: .; CDR3nt: TGTGCCAGCAGCTCGTCGGACAGCCCGAACACTGAAGCTTTCTTT; CDR3aa: CASSSSDSPNTEAFF
d_gene: .; j_gene: TRBJ1-2; v_gene: TRBV4-1; abundance: .; CDR3nt: TGCGCCAGCAGCCATACCCCGGCCCTGATGGACTATGGCTACACCTTC; CDR3aa: CASSHTPALMDYGYTF
d_gene: TRBD1; j_gene: TRBJ2-1; v_gene: TRBV9; abundance: .; CDR3nt: TGTGCCAGCAGCGTAGGAGGGGGCCCTGTGGATGAGCAGTTCTTC; CDR3aa: CASSVGGGPVDEQFF
d_gene: .; j_gene: TRBJ1-1; v_gene: TRBV7-8; abundance: .; CDR3nt: TGTGCCAGCAGCCTTGGACAGAACACTGAAGCTTTCTTT; CDR3aa: CASSLGQNTEAFF
d_gene: TRBD1; j_gene: TRBJ1-5; v_gene: TRBV19; abundance: .; CDR3nt: TGTGCCAGTAGTATTTTCCCAGGGGGTTTTCAGCCCCAGCATTTT; CDR3aa: CASSIFPGGFQPQHF
d_gene: .; j_gene: TRBJ2-7; v_gene: TRBV30; abundance: once; CDR3nt: TGTGCCTGGACAGGGGCCTACGAGCAGTACTTC; CDR3aa: CAWTGAYEQYF
d_gene: .; j_gene: TRBJ1-1; v_gene: TRBV6-1; abundance: .; CDR3nt: TGTGCCAGCAGTGAATGGACCGTGAACACTGAAGCTTTCTTT; CDR3aa: CASSEWTVNTEAFF